A selection of T cell receptor beta chains follows, all from one sample in a study of blood T cell repertoires in COVID-19. The method was immunoSEQ multiplex PCR; TCRdb's version includes in-frame clones alone and lacks a portion of them. The sample consists of some 260,000 clones, about 90% of them appearing once. Source material: peripheral blood. The receptors stem from a woman aged 65 to 85 with COVID-19, enrolled during active disease. Each CDR3 is given with its conserved first and last residue. A D gene is named only where the DNA matches it firmly. Size tells how often a clone was seen (once, few, many) or the class of an expanded clone, and some rows leave it out.

TRBJ2-5,NA,NA,TRBV7-9,CASSLGAETQYF,TGTGCCAGCAGCTTAGGGGCGGAGACCCAGTACTTC
TRBJ2-7,NA,NA,TRBV12-5,CASGGGAPTYEQYF,TGTGCTAGTGGAGGGGGGGCGCCTACCTACGAGCAGTACTTC
TRBJ1-2,NA,NA,TRBV7-6,CASSLSPGSNYGYTF,TGTGCCAGCAGCTTAAGCCCGGGATCCAACTATGGCTACACCTTC
TRBJ2-3,TRBD2,once,TRBV7-9,CASRTSGSWGTDTQYF,TGTGCCAGCAGGACTAGCGGGAGCTGGGGCACAGATACGCAGTATTTT
TRBJ2-5,NA,NA,TRBV5-1,CASSLQGRAETQYF,TGCGCCAGCAGCTTGCAGGGGAGGGCAGAGACCCAGTACTTC
TRBJ2-5,TRBD2,once,TRBV4-1,CASSQDRSGSYQETQYF,TGCGCCAGCAGCCAAGATAGGAGCGGGAGCTATCAAGAGACCCAGTACTTC
TRBJ1-1,NA,few,TRBV6-5,CASSYYTVRGGLGAFF,TGTGCCAGCAGTTACTACACCGTCAGAGGAGGGCTGGGAGCTTTCTTT
TRBJ2-1,TRBD2,NA,TRBV29-1,CSVAGAPGLAHNEQFF,TGCAGCGTTGCAGGTGCGCCGGGACTAGCGCACAATGAGCAGTTCTTC
TRBJ2-7,NA,NA,TRBV19,CASSRVRDKSSYEQYF,TGTGCCAGTAGTAGAGTCCGGGACAAGAGCTCCTACGAGCAGTACTTC
TRBJ1-5,NA,NA,TRBV28,CASSVPRDQPQHF,TGTGCCAGCAGTGTCCCCAGGGATCAGCCCCAGCATTTT
TRBJ2-4,TRBD2,NA,TRBV2,CASSPLAVRNIQYF,TGTGCCAGCTCCCCACTAGCGGTTCGAAACATTCAGTACTTC
TRBJ1-5,TRBD1,NA,TRBV18,CASSRRQGSNQPQHF,TGTGCCAGCTCACGACGACAGGGTAGCAATCAGCCCCAGCATTTT
TRBJ1-5,TRBD1,NA,TRBV27,CASSLDWTGGSQPQHF,TGTGCCAGCAGTTTAGATTGGACAGGGGGCTCTCAGCCCCAGCATTTT
TRBJ2-4,TRBD1,NA,TRBV2,CASSIIQGAKNIQYF,TGTGCCAGCAGTATAATACAGGGGGCCAAAAACATTCAGTACTTC
TRBJ1-6,NA,NA,TRBV7-9,CASSSLGQENSPLHF,TGTGCCAGCAGCTCTCTGGGACAAGAAAATTCACCCCTCCACTTT
TRBJ2-3,NA,NA,TRBV9,CASSVGPPSTDTQYF,TGTGCCAGCAGCGTTGGGCCCCCTAGCACAGATACGCAGTATTTT
TRBJ2-7,TRBD1,NA,TRBV27,CASSRQGRFYEQYF,TGTGCCAGCAGCCGACAGGGACGATTCTACGAGCAGTACTTC
TRBJ2-3,NA,NA,TRBV2,CASNPRRTETSDTQYF,TGTGCCAGCAACCCGCGGAGGACAGAGACCTCAGATACGCAGTATTTT
TRBJ1-3,NA,NA,TRBV2,CATKTGSSGNTIYF,TGTGCCACCAAGACAGGATCTTCTGGAAACACCATATATTTT
TRBJ2-1,TRBD2,NA,TRBV6-6,CASSPGRSTSYNEQFF,TGTGCCAGCAGTCCCGGGAGGTCGACCTCCTACAATGAGCAGTTCTTC
TRBJ2-3,TRBD2,few,TRBV30,CAWRRLAGSTDTQYF,TGTGCCTGGAGGCGACTAGCGGGAAGCACAGATACGCAGTATTTT
TRBJ2-1,NA,NA,TRBV30,CAWSVPRTDSYNEQFF,TGTGCCTGGAGTGTACCTCGGACAGACTCCTACAATGAGCAGTTCTTC
TRBJ2-1,TRBD2,once,TRBV6-6,CASSYQRGDNEQFF,TGTGCCAGCAGTTACCAGCGGGGGGACAATGAGCAGTTCTTC
TRBJ1-1,NA,NA,TRBV30,CAWSGIWQVNTEAFF,TGTGCCTGGAGCGGGATTTGGCAGGTGAACACTGAAGCTTTCTTT
TRBJ1-4,NA,NA,TRBV19,CASTQRTQGTNEKLFF,TGTGCCAGTACCCAAAGAACGCAGGGAACTAATGAAAAACTGTTTTTT
TRBJ2-2,TRBD2,NA,TRBV27,CASSLMGLAGSGGELFF,TGTGCCAGCAGTTTAATGGGGCTAGCGGGTTCGGGCGGGGAGCTGTTTTTT
TRBJ2-5,TRBD2,NA,TRBV6-2/TRBV6-3,CASSHRGFVDSGRVGETQYF,TGTGCCAGCAGCCACAGGGGGTTCGTGGATAGCGGGAGGGTTGGGGAGACCCAGTACTTC
TRBJ2-7,TRBD2,NA,TRBV10-3,CAITPGRADEQYF,TGTGCCATCACTCCCGGGAGGGCCGACGAGCAGTACTTC
TRBJ1-6,NA,NA,TRBV29-1,CSVARDWNSPLHF,TGCAGCGTCGCCCGGGACTGGAATTCACCCCTCCACTTT
TRBJ1-2,NA,NA,TRBV12-3/TRBV12-4,CASTSTGNYGYTF,TGTGCCAGCACCTCCACAGGGAACTATGGCTACACCTTC
TRBJ2-3,NA,NA,TRBV5-4,CASSLGGPRTDTQYF,TGTGCCAGCAGCTTGGGCGGGCCCCGGACAGATACGCAGTATTTT
TRBJ2-2,TRBD2,NA,TRBV7-6,CASSLPRGREEVVTGELFF,TGTGCCAGCAGCTTACCCCGAGGGCGGGAGGAAGTCGTTACCGGGGAGCTGTTTTTT
TRBJ2-7,NA,NA,TRBV29-1,CSVWQGISEQYF,TGCAGCGTTTGGCAGGGGATTAGCGAGCAGTACTTC
TRBJ2-7,NA,NA,TRBV28,CASTLIQGKEQYF,TGTGCCAGCACCCTGATTCAGGGTAAAGAGCAGTACTTC
TRBJ2-2,NA,NA,TRBV7-9,CASSPVGSTNTGELFF,TGTGCCAGCAGCCCCGTGGGGAGCACGAACACCGGGGAGCTGTTTTTT
TRBJ2-7,NA,NA,TRBV19,CASSMLPKHHEQYF,TGTGCCAGTAGTATGTTACCAAAACACCACGAGCAGTACTTC
TRBJ2-7,NA,NA,TRBV12-5,CASGFKDSYSYEQYF,TGTGCTAGTGGTTTCAAGGACAGCTATTCCTACGAGCAGTACTTC
TRBJ2-7,NA,NA,TRBV30,CAWSFSYEQYF,TGTGCCTGGAGTTTCTCTTACGAGCAGTACTTC
TRBJ2-7,NA,NA,TRBV30,CAWSSDTTREQYF,TGTGCCTGGAGTTCGGACACTACGAGAGAGCAGTACTTC
TRBJ1-2,NA,NA,TRBV1,CTSDKTGGCYGYTF,TGCACCAGCGATAAGACAGGGGGATGTTATGGCTACACCTTC
TRBJ1-6,NA,NA,TRBV4-3,CASSQSTGPPLHF,TGCGCCAGCAGCCAAAGCACAGGGCCACCCCTCCACTTT
TRBJ2-2,NA,few,TRBV28,CASTPRQITGELFF,TGTGCCAGCACCCCGCGACAGATAACCGGGGAGCTGTTTTTT
TRBJ2-7,TRBD1,once,TRBV5-1,CASSPLQGAPSEQYF,TGCGCCAGCAGCCCCTTACAGGGGGCACCGAGCGAGCAGTACTTC